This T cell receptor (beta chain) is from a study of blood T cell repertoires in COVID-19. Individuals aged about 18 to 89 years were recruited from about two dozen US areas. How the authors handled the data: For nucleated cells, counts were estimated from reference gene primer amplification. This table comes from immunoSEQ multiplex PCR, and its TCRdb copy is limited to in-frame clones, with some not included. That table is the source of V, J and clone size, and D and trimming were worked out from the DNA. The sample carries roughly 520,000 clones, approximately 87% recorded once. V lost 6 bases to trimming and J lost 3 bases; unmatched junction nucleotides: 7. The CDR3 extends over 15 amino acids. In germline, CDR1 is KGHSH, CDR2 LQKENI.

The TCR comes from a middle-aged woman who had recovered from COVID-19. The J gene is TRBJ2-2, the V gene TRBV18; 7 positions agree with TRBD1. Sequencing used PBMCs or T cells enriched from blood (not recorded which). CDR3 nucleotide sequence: TGTGCCAGCTCCTCCGGGACAGCTCACACCGGGGAGCTGTTTTTT. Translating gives CASSSGTAHTGELFF.